This entry concerns a single TCR beta chain. The antigen is undetermined. The data were obtained in a study of shared clonotypes between healthy human individuals. As for the study in general: The donors, two women and a few men, were aged 18 to 49. Findings of the study overall: Sorted-subset sequencing, rarefaction showed, was incomplete despite large depth.

Partitioning of CD4+ cells yielded a CD45RA+ naive subset and a CD45RA-negative memory subset. The data were produced by immunoSEQ multiplex PCR, yet TCRdb's version contains in-frame clones alone and is incomplete. This sample has about 1.5 million clones; nearly 99% occur once, and the top ten carry approximately 0.45%. Trimming cost V 8 bases and J 4 bases, with 8 bases left between them. Looked up from germline, CDR1 is LNHDA and CDR2 is SQIVND (reference sequence). The CDR3 is 12 residues long. The V call is TRBV19, the J call TRBJ2-2; a weak D match, TRBD1 (5 bases). Source material: naive CD4+ T cells sorted from blood. Stated subset: CD45RA+ positively selected. The origin of this receptor is a man aged 30 to 45 in good health. The CDR3 is CASFDSTGELFF. CDR3 sequence (DNA): TGTGCCAGTTTCGACAGCACCGGGGAGCTGTTTTTT.